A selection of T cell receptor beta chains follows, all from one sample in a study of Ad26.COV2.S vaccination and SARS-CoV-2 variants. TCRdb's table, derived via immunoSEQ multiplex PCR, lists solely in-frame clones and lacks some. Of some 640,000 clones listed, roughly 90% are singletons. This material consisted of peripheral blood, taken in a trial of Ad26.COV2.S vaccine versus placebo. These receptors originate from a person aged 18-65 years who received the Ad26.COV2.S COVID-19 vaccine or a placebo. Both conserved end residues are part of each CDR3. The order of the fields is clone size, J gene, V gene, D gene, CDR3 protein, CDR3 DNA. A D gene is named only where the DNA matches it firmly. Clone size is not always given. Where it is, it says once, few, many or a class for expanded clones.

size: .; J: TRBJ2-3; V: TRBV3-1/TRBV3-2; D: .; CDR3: CASSQEGGTDTQYF; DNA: TGTGCCAGCAGCCAAGAAGGCGGCACAGATACGCAGTATTTT
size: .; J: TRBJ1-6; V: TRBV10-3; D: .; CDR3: CAIRPGAGDGSPLHF; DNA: TGTGCCATCAGACCGGGCGCAGGGGACGGCTCACCCCTCCACTTT
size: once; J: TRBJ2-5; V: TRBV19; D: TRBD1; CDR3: CASSPGQGKETQYF; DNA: TGTGCCAGTAGTCCAGGACAGGGGAAAGAGACCCAGTACTTC
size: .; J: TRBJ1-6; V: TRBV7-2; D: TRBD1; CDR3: CASSLAGTGVYSPLHF; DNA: TGTGCCAGCAGCTTAGCGGGGACAGGGGTTTATTCACCCCTCCACTTT
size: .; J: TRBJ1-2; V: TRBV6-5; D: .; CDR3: CASAVRDGFNYGYTF; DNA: TGTGCCAGCGCTGTCCGCGACGGCTTTAACTATGGCTACACCTTC
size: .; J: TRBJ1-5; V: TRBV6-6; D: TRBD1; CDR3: CASSPRQGSDWQPQHF; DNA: TGTGCCAGCAGTCCTCGACAGGGAAGCGATTGGCAGCCCCAGCATTTT
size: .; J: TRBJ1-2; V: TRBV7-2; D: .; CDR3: CASSSQGYGYTF; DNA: TGTGCCAGCAGCTCTCAGGGGTATGGCTACACCTTC
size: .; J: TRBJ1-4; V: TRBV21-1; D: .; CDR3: CASSAPRPATNEKLFF; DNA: TGTGCCAGCAGCGCACCCCGACCCGCAACTAATGAAAAACTGTTTTTT
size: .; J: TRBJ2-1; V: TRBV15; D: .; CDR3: CATSSRDRSSYNEQFF; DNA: TGTGCCACCAGCAGTAGGGACCGGAGCTCCTACAATGAGCAGTTCTTC
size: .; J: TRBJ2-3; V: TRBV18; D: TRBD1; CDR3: CASSPGTGESDTQYF; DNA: TGTGCCAGCTCACCGGGGACAGGGGAATCAGATACGCAGTATTTT
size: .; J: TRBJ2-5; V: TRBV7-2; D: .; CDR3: CASSLGRPQETQYF; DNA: TGTGCCAGCAGCTTAGGGCGACCCCAAGAGACCCAGTACTTC